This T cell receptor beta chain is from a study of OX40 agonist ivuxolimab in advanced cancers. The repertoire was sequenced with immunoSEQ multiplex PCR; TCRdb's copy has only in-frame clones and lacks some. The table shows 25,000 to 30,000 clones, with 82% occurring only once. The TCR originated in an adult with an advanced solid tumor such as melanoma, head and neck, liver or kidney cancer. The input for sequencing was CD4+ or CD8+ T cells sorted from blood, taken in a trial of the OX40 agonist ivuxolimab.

CDR3 sequence: CASSLSAGGPGTDTQYF. CDR3 nucleotide sequence: TGTGCCAGCAGCTTGTCAGCGGGGGGGCCAGGCACAGATACGCAGTATTTT. This chain links TRBV5-8 with TRBJ2-3; TRBD2 aligns across 10 bases. V shed 1 base, J shed 1 base, and the junction held 6 bases outside the gene matches. The CDR3 length is 17 residues. Germline V gene data show CDR1 as SGHTS and CDR2 as YDEGEE.